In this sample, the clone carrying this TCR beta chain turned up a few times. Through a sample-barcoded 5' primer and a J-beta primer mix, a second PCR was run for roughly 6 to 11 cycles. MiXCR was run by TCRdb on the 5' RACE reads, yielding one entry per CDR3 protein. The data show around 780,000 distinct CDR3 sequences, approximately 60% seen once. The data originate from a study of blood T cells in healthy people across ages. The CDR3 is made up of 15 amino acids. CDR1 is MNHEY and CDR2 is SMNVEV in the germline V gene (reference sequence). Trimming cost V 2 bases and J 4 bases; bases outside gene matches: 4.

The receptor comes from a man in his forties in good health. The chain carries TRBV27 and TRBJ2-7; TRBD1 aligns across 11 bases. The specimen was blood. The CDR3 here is CASSLGTGGYYEQYF. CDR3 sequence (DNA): TGTGCCAGCAGTTTAGGGACAGGGGGGTATTACGAGCAGTACTTC.